The 26 T cell receptor beta chains below come from one sample, sequenced in a study of cytomegalovirus exposure and HLA in healthy donors. A multiplex PCR was run with 60 Vbeta primers and 13 Jbeta primers. Repertoires were generated with immunoSEQ multiplex PCR, while TCRdb's copy carries only in-frame clones and drops some. This table holds 95,000 to 150,000 clones, 70% to 85% found once. Sequencing was carried out using PBMCs. The receptors originated from a human donor in good health.

This clone was seen a few times. The sample contains more than one DNA sequence encoding this CDR3. The rearrangement links TRBV5-1 to TRBJ2-5; TRBD1 matches at 7 bases. J was trimmed by 1 base and V by 4 bases; bases with no gene match: 4. The CDR3 totals 14 residues. Germline V CDR1 and CDR2: SGHRS, YFSETQ. CDR3 in amino acids: CASSPRDSQETQYF. In DNA form, the CDR3 reads TGCGCCAGCAGCCCTCGGGACAGCCAAGAGACCCAGTACTTC.

The chain joins TRBV27 to TRBJ2-2; 10 bases are a match to TRBD1. V lost 6 bases to trimming and J lost 6 bases; unmatched junction nucleotides: 10. The CDR3 covers 16 residues. Germline V gene lookup returns CDR1 MNHEY and CDR2 SMNVEV (reference sequence). The CDR3 DNA sequence: TGTGCCAGCAGGGGCCTGGGACAGGGGAGACCCGGGGAGCTGTTTTTT. This codes for CASRGLGQGRPGELFF.

The gene calls are TRBV10-3 and TRBJ1-1, with D possibly TRBD1 on 6 matching bases. CDR1 and CDR2 from the germline V gene are ENHRY and SYGVKD. The CDR3 covers 14 residues. V lost 4 bases and J 3 bases, leaving 12 bases between the germline ends. The DNA for the CDR3 is TGTGCCATCAGTGCGAACACAGGGTACACTGAAGCTTTCTTT. It encodes CAISANTGYTEAFF.

The chain carries TRBV5-5 and TRBJ1-1; possible D gene TRBD1, 6 bases. Germline lookup yields CDR1 SGHKS and CDR2 YYEKEE (reference sequence). CDR3 length: 16 amino acids. Trimming took off 2 bases at V and 8 bases at J, with 22 bases between the two ends. Written as DNA, the CDR3 is TGTGCCAGCAGCTTATTTCCACAGACAGGTCGGTCAGAAGCTTTCTTT. Residues: CASSLFPQTGRSEAFF.

The chain couples TRBV7-3 to TRBJ2-2; 9 bases map to TRBD1. V shed 5 bases, J shed 8 bases, and the junction held 9 bases outside the gene matches. Germline CDR1 SGHTA, CDR2 FQGTGA. This CDR3 has 15 residues. The CDR3 protein is CASSPTGTGRGELFF. The CDR3 region has the DNA TGTGCCAGCAGCCCAACCGGGACAGGGAGGGGGGAGCTGTTTTTT.

Of note for this clone: A junction end diverges from the germline sequence, so it may reflect a read error. The chain has TRBV28 and TRBJ2-1, with D tentatively TRBD2 (5 bases). The CDR3 is 11 residues long. Germline loops: CDR1 MDHEN, CDR2 SYDVKM. In nucleotides, the CDR3 is TGTGCCAGCAGGCGGGTGGAGGAGCAAGTCTTC. Translating gives CASRRVEEQVF. The full variable domain, in which reference TRBV28 and TRBJ2-1 provide the parts outside the CDR3, is DVKVTQSSRYLVKRTGEKVFLECVQDMDHENMFWYRQDPGLGLRLIYFSYDVKMKEKGDIPEGYSVSREKKERFSLILESASTNQTSMYLCASRRVEEQVFGPGTRLTVL.

This sequence joins TRBV6-1 and TRBJ2-1; 9 bases fit TRBD2. Germline V gene lookup returns CDR1 MNHNS and CDR2 SASEGT. With 8 bases clipped from V and 4 bases from J, the junction kept 6 bases outside the gene matches. The CDR3 totals 14 residues. The CDR3 DNA reads as TGTGCCAGCTGCCGACTAGCGGAATACAATGAGCAGTTCTTC. It codes for CASCRLAEYNEQFF.

J is TRBJ1-5 and V is TRBV7-2, with 7 bases fitting TRBD1. The V segment lost 2 bases and the J segment 7 bases; nucleotides outside the gene matches: 11. Germline V gives CDR1 SGHTA, CDR2 FQGNSA. This CDR3 has 16 residues. Here the CDR3 DNA reads TGTGCCAGCAGCTTACAAGGTGCAGGGGGGTACCAGCCCCAGCATTTT. It encodes CASSLQGAGGYQPQHF.

This clone was seen a few times. This rearrangement joins TRBV4-1 to TRBJ1-5; 8 bases map to TRBD1. Germline CDR1 MGHRA, CDR2 YSYEKL. Trimming took 3 bases from V and 2 from J; bases not matched to a gene: 6. This CDR3 is built from 16 residues. CDR3 loop: CASSQGETGGNQPQHF. DNA of the CDR3: TGCGCCAGCAGCCAGGGGGAGACAGGGGGCAATCAGCCCCAGCATTTT.

This clone was observed a handful of times. This chain connects TRBV11-3 to TRBJ1-2, with D possibly matching TRBD1 (6 bases). The CDR3 length is 13 residues. Germline CDR1 SGHNT, CDR2 YENEEA. V was shortened by 5 bases and J by 8 bases, with 15 bases between the two germline ends. The CDR3 DNA is TGTGCCAGCAGCGCTATGGGGGCTGGGGGCTACACCTTC. It encodes CASSAMGAGGYTF.

The rearrangement links TRBV7-3 to TRBJ2-2, with TRBD1 identical over 7 bases. The V gene's germline CDR1 is SGHTA and CDR2 FQGTGA. V gave up 4 bases and J gave up 10 bases; unmatched junction bases: 9. This CDR3 has 14 residues. CDR3 amino acids: CASSSGGQAAELFF. Here the CDR3 DNA reads TGTGCCAGCAGCTCAGGAGGACAGGCAGCGGAGCTGTTTTTT.

The chain is built from TRBV7-6 and TRBJ2-1; 9 bases align to TRBD2. Germline-derived CDR1 and CDR2 are SGHVS and FNYEAQ. The CDR3 length is 15 residues. V shed 5 bases, J shed 9 bases, and the junction held 11 bases outside the gene matches. This chain's CDR3 is CASSPPGGREAEQFF. CDR3 coding DNA: TGTGCCAGCAGCCCCCCGGGCGGGAGGGAAGCTGAGCAGTTCTTC.

There are a few counts of this clone. The chain uses TRBV6-1 and TRBJ1-2; D call uncertain. The CDR3 consists of 15 residues. Per germline, CDR1 MNHNS and CDR2 SASEGT. V lost 0 bases to trimming and J lost 2 bases, with 10 bases between them. CDR3 coding DNA: TGTGCCAGCAGTGAAGCGGTAAACAGAAACTATGGCTACACCTTC. Translated: CASSEAVNRNYGYTF.

The chain combines TRBV15 with TRBJ2-7, with D possibly TRBD2 on 5 matching bases. Germline CDR1 is LNHNV and CDR2 is YYDKDF (reference sequence). CDR3 length: 15 amino acids. V gave up 0 bases and J gave up 3 bases, with 12 bases separating them. CDR3: CATSREKASRYEQYF. For the CDR3, the DNA is TGTGCCACCAGCAGAGAGAAGGCTAGCCGCTACGAGCAGTACTTC.

The V and J genes are TRBV6-4 and TRBJ2-2; D is ambiguous. Germline lookup yields CDR1 MRHNA and CDR2 SNTAGT. V was trimmed by 2 bases and J by 2 bases, leaving 12 bases between them. The CDR3 runs 16 residues. The chain's CDR3 is CASSDSLARNTGELFF. CDR3 coding DNA: TGTGCCAGCAGTGACAGTCTGGCCCGAAACACCGGGGAGCTGTTTTTT.

The chain carries TRBV11-2 and TRBJ2-5; no clear D gene. The better agreement between TRBJ2-7 and the DNA end casts doubt on the J call. The length of the CDR3 is 12 residues. Germline CDR1 SGHAT, CDR2 FQNNGV. The DNA for the CDR3 is TGTGCCAGCAGCTTAGACGTAGTCGAGCAGTACTTC. Translated: CASSLDVVEQYF.

The rearrangement links TRBV5-4 to TRBJ1-3, with D possibly matching TRBD1 (6 bases). The V and J ends lost 0 bases and 0 bases respectively, with 10 bases between them. This CDR3 contains 16 residues. The germline gives CDR1 SGHNT, CDR2 YYREEE (reference sequence). This chain's CDR3 is CASSLGQASSGNTIYF. Written as DNA, the CDR3 is TGTGCCAGCAGCTTGGGACAGGCTTCCTCTGGAAACACCATATATTTT.

This clone was counted a single time. This sequence joins TRBV5-1 and TRBJ1-4, with 8 bases that match TRBD1. V lost 4 bases to trimming and J lost 1 base; unmatched junction nucleotides: 9. Germline V gives CDR1 SGHRS, CDR2 YFSETQ. The CDR3 sequence is 17 residues long. CDR3 sequence reads: CASSPGQGGRTNEKLFF. CDR3 in DNA: TGCGCCAGCAGCCCTGGACAGGGAGGGAGAACTAATGAAAAACTGTTTTTT.

This chain links TRBV6-6 with TRBJ2-7; 12 positions match TRBD2. V lost 5 bases, J lost 2 bases, and 7 bases stayed unmatched. The CDR3 contains 16 residues. The germline V gene encodes CDR1 MNHNY and CDR2 SVGAGI (reference sequence). CDR3: CASSTFPSGRAYEQYF. DNA for the CDR3: TGTGCCAGCAGTACTTTTCCTAGCGGGAGGGCCTACGAGCAGTACTTC.

The rearrangement links TRBV4-2 to TRBJ2-5; 8 positions agree with TRBD1. J gave up 3 bases and V 5 bases, and 8 bases lay outside the gene matches. This CDR3 contains 15 residues. Germline CDR1 reads LGHNA; CDR2 reads YNFKEQ. In DNA form, the CDR3 reads TGTGCCAGCAGCAGAGACAGGGGACAAAAAGAGACCCAGTACTTC. Protein: CASSRDRGQKETQYF.

The chain carries TRBV27 and TRBJ2-5; 10 nucleotides align to TRBD1. Germline values: CDR1 MNHEY, CDR2 SMNVEV (reference sequence). After removal of 6 bases from V and 6 bases from J, the junction contained 4 bases not matched to a gene. The CDR3 has 13 amino acids. The CDR3 reads CASSPGQGQTQYF. DNA of the CDR3: TGTGCCAGCAGCCCGGGACAGGGGCAGACCCAGTACTTC.

By share of the sample, this clone is medium-sized. The genes are TRBV2 and TRBJ1-2; a possible D gene is TRBD1 (6 bases). The CDR3 extends over 13 amino acids. Germline V gene lookup returns CDR1 SNHLY and CDR2 FYNNEI. V dropped 6 bases and J dropped 4 bases, with 12 bases sitting between them. The DNA for the CDR3 is TGTGCCAGCAGAGAACAGGGCATCTATGGCTACACCTTC. It specifies CASREQGIYGYTF.

The rearrangement uses TRBV5-4 and TRBJ2-1; 7 nucleotides match TRBD2. The trim removed 3 bases at V and 4 bases at J, leaving 10 bases unmatched. The CDR3 has 16 amino acids. In germline, CDR1 is SGHNT, CDR2 YYREEE (reference sequence). The CDR3 region is CASSSQTGTTYNEQFF. The CDR3 bases are TGTGCCAGCAGCTCCCAAACCGGGACTACATACAATGAGCAGTTCTTC.

The chain couples TRBV6-6 to TRBJ1-1; D is unclear. Between the trimmed V and J ends, which lost 3 bases and 2 bases, there was a span of 10 bases. The CDR3 consists of 14 residues. CDR1 is MNHNY and CDR2 is SVGAGI in the germline V gene (reference sequence). The CDR3 bases are TGTGCCAGCAGTTATGGGCAGCCCAACACTGAAGCTTTCTTT. Amino acid sequence: CASSYGQPNTEAFF.

The chain employs TRBV19 and TRBJ2-1; 9 nucleotides line up with TRBD1. The germline V gene has CDR1 LNHDA and CDR2 SQIVND (reference sequence). The V gene end was trimmed by 3 bases and the J gene end by 10 bases; junction bases not matched to a gene: 16. The CDR3 extends over 17 amino acids. CDR3 amino acids: CASSMYRGRNGGGEQFF. As DNA, the CDR3 is TGTGCCAGTAGTATGTACAGGGGGCGAAACGGAGGTGGGGAGCAGTTCTTC.

This clone was counted only a few times. The V call is TRBV13, the J call TRBJ2-1, with TRBD2 identical over 11 bases. Germline CDR1 and CDR2: PRHDT and FYEKMQ (reference sequence). Unmatched junction bases numbered 5, after V lost 4 bases and J lost 3 bases. This CDR3 is 16 amino acids long. The CDR3 here is CASSSSGRLLYNEQFF. In DNA, the CDR3 is TGTGCCAGCAGCTCTAGCGGGAGGCTCCTCTACAATGAGCAGTTCTTC.